Listed below are T cell receptor beta chains from one sample, sequenced in a study of T cell responses to AZD1222 COVID-19 vaccine. Some clones are missing from TCRdb's copy, which holds only in-frame ones; the method was immunoSEQ multiplex PCR. The sample comprises some 120,000 clones, 80% to 90% of which are singletons, and 7.5% to 8% rests with the top ten. This material consisted of peripheral blood, taken on day 0 of AZD1222 vaccination. The receptor set was obtained from an adult in good health. The CDR3 runs from the conserved cysteine through the conserved F or W. A D gene is named only where the DNA matches it firmly. The listing skips clone size in some rows; elsewhere it reads once, few, many or a size class.

TRBJ1-6 | TRBV9 | . | TRBD1 | TGTGCCAGCAGTCGGCAGGGGGGGGACGAATCACCCCTCCACTTT | CASSRQGGDESPLHF
TRBJ1-5 | TRBV7-2 | . | TRBD1 | TGTGCCAGCAGACCGGGACAGGGTAATCAGCCCCAGCATTTT | CASRPGQGNQPQHF
TRBJ2-5 | TRBV29-1 | . | TRBD1 | TGCAGCGCCGGGACAGGGGGAAACCAAGAGACCCAGTACTTC | CSAGTGGNQETQYF
TRBJ2-5 | TRBV6-5 | . | . | TGTGCCAGCAGCAGACAGATGCCGCAAGAGACCCAGTACTTC | CASSRQMPQETQYF
TRBJ1-5 | TRBV6-6 | . | TRBD1 | TGTGCCAGCAGTCAAGGCACAGGGGGTCAGCCCCAGCATTTT | CASSQGTGGQPQHF
TRBJ2-2 | TRBV28 | . | TRBD2 | TGTGCCAGCAGCAAAGACGAGCGGGGGTGGAACACCGGGGAGCTGTTTTTT | CASSKDERGWNTGELFF
TRBJ2-5 | TRBV7-3 | . | . | TGTGCCAGCAGCTCGTCCTGGGGGGCGCAGGGGACCCAGTACTTC | CASSSSWGAQGTQYF
TRBJ1-1 | TRBV5-6 | . | . | TGTGCCAGCAGCTTGGCTACAGGGATGAGTTTCGGAGCTTTCTTT | CASSLATGMSFGAFF
TRBJ1-5 | TRBV2 | . | TRBD1 | TGTGCCAGCGGACAGGGCGGGCAGCCCCAGCATTTT | CASGQGGQPQHF
TRBJ2-3 | TRBV6-5 | . | . | TGTGCCAGCAGGGGGACAATTCCGGATACGCAGTATTTT | CASRGTIPDTQYF
TRBJ1-5 | TRBV28 | once | TRBD1 | TGTGCCAGCAGACTACCGGGACAGAATCAGCCCCAGCATTTT | CASRLPGQNQPQHF
TRBJ1-2 | TRBV30 | . | . | TGTGCCTGGAGTGTAACCGGAACGGGAGGCTACACCTTC | CAWSVTGTGGYTF
TRBJ2-7 | TRBV27 | . | . | TGTGCCAGCAGTCCTCAGGCCGGGGTCGGCTACGAGCAGTACTTC | CASSPQAGVGYEQYF
TRBJ1-2 | TRBV2 | once | TRBD1 | TGTGCCAGCAGCGACAGGGGGAACTATGGCTACACCTTC | CASSDRGNYGYTF
TRBJ1-5 | TRBV10-1 | . | . | TGCGCCAGCACATCCCACGATCAGCCCCAGCATTTT | CASTSHDQPQHF
TRBJ1-4 | TRBV10-3 | . | TRBD1 | TGTGCCATCAGAGAGGACAGGGGGGAGGAAAAACTGTTTTTT | CAIREDRGEEKLFF
TRBJ1-2 | TRBV28 | . | . | TGTGCCAGCAGGGAGAGGAGGGGGAGAGACTATGGCTACACCTTC | CASRERRGRDYGYTF
TRBJ2-5 | TRBV5-1 | once | . | TGCGCCAGCAGCTTGACGACAGTGCAAGAGACCCAGTACTTC | CASSLTTVQETQYF
TRBJ2-7 | TRBV9 | . | TRBD2 | TGTGCCAGCAGCGTCTGGGAGGGGAGGGGCTACGAGCAGTACTTC | CASSVWEGRGYEQYF
TRBJ1-1 | TRBV5-1 | . | . | TGCGCCAGCAGCTTGAACGGGCAGGGACGTACTGAAGCTTTCTTT | CASSLNGQGRTEAFF
TRBJ1-6 | TRBV2 | . | . | TGTGCCAGCAGTGAGAGCCCAGGGCCCTTCCCCCTCCACTTT | CASSESPGPFPLHF
TRBJ2-7 | TRBV10-1 | . | TRBD1 | TGCGCCAGCAGCCCGACAGGGGGAAACTACGAGCAGTACTTC | CASSPTGGNYEQYF
TRBJ1-5 | TRBV12-1 | . | . | TGTGCCAGCAGCTCACACAGGGTGTCCAGGCAGCCCCAGCATTTT | CASSSHRVSRQPQHF
TRBJ2-5 | TRBV18 | . | . | TGTGCCAGCTCCCCGACCGGGCAGGGACAGACCCAGTACTTC | CASSPTGQGQTQYF
TRBJ2-1 | TRBV10-3 | few | TRBD1 | TGTGCCATCAGTGGCGACAGGGGGCGAGCGTCCCAGAGCTCCTACAATGAGCAGTTCTTC | CAISGDRGRASQSSYNEQFF
TRBJ1-3 | TRBV5-6 | . | . | TGTGCCAGCAGCTACCCCGCCAGTGGCTCTGGAAACACCATATATTTT | CASSYPASGSGNTIYF
TRBJ2-1 | TRBV24-1 | . | . | TGTGCCACCAGTGATTCTAGCGATTTCGTCGATGAGCAGTTCTTC | CATSDSSDFVDEQFF
TRBJ1-5 | TRBV18 | . | . | TGTGCCAGCTCACCCGACACTAATCAGCCCCAGCATTTT | CASSPDTNQPQHF
TRBJ1-1 | TRBV19 | . | . | TGTGCCAGTACCCCATATAGGAACACTGAAGCTTTCTTT | CASTPYRNTEAFF
TRBJ1-1 | TRBV10-3 | . | TRBD1 | TGTGCCATCAGCCCTAGACAGGGAGTGAACACTGAAGCTTTCTTT | CAISPRQGVNTEAFF
TRBJ2-1 | TRBV11-2 | . | . | TGTGCCAGCAGCTTACCCGGTGGCCGGGTCGGACGATACAATGAGCAGTTCTTC | CASSLPGGRVGRYNEQFF
TRBJ1-2 | TRBV11-2 | . | . | TGTGCCAGCAGCTCTTACATTAGAGGGCGGAATGGCTACACCTTC | CASSSYIRGRNGYTF
TRBJ2-1 | TRBV6-4 | few | . | TGTGCCAGCAGTGAACAGGGAATGGGATACAATGAGCAGTTCTTC | CASSEQGMGYNEQFF
TRBJ1-1 | TRBV19 | . | TRBD1 | TGTGCCAGTAGTCCAAGGACAGGGGGAGGCACTGAAGCTTTCTTT | CASSPRTGGGTEAFF
TRBJ2-7 | TRBV11-2 | once | . | TGTGCCAGCAGCTTCTCCGGTTCCTACGAGCAGTACTTC | CASSFSGSYEQYF
TRBJ1-5 | TRBV20-1 | . | . | TGCAGTGCTAGTCTTGGGTTTCTGACAGCCACAGGTCAGCCCCAGCATTTT | CSASLGFLTATGQPQHF
TRBJ1-3 | TRBV7-9 | . | TRBD1 | TGTGCCAGCAGCTTTAGACAGGGGGAAAACACCATATATTTT | CASSFRQGENTIYF
TRBJ1-6 | TRBV6-1 | . | . | TGTGCCAGCAGTGAACCCTTCAGGGTCCAATATAATTCACCCCTCCACTTT | CASSEPFRVQYNSPLHF
TRBJ1-3 | TRBV6-1 | . | . | TGTGCCAGCAGTGAAGCTGACAGAATCTCTGGAAACACCATATATTTT | CASSEADRISGNTIYF
TRBJ2-1 | TRBV7-3 | . | . | TGTGCCAGCAGCTTAACTCTGAAGTTGCCCTACAATGAGCAGTTCTTC | CASSLTLKLPYNEQFF
TRBJ2-3 | TRBV7-2 | . | TRBD2 | TGTGCCAGCAGCCCATCGGGACTACCGCCAGATACGCAGTATTTT | CASSPSGLPPDTQYF
TRBJ2-1 | TRBV13 | . | TRBD2 | TGTGCCAGCAGCTTATGGCGGGGGGACGACAATGAGCAGTTCTTC | CASSLWRGDDNEQFF
TRBJ1-3 | TRBV10-3 | . | TRBD1 | TGTGCCATCAGTGAACAGGGGGCTGCAAACACCATATATTTT | CAISEQGAANTIYF